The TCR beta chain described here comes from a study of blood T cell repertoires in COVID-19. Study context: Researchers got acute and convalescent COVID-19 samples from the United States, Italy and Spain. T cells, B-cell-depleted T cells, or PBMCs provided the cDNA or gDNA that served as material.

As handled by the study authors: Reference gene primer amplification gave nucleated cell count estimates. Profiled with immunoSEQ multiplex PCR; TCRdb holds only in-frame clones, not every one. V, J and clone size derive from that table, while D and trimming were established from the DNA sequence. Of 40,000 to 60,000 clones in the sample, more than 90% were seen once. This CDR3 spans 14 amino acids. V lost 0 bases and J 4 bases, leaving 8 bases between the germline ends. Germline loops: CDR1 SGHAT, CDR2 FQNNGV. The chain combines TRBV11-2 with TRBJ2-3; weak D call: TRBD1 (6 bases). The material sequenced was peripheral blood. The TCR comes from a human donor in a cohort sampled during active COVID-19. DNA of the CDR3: TGTGCCAGCAGCTTAGAAGGGGGTCCAGATACGCAGTATTTT. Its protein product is CASSLEGGPDTQYF.